This TCR beta chain was captured by sequencing in a study of T cells in tuberculosis. Findings and limits, study-wide: GMM-specific TCRs were nearer to active tuberculosis alpha repertoires, suggesting expansion.

Germline CDR1 is WSHSY and CDR2 is SAAADI. The CDR3 has 15 amino acids. V was clipped by 6 bases and J by 1 base, with 14 bases between them. In regard to this clone: What it recognizes is unknown.

Assay used: immunoSEQ multiplex PCR; TCRdb lists only in-frame clones, some missing. The sample consists of 45,000 or so clones, 95% of them appearing once. This chain joins TRBV10-2 and TRBJ2-3, with a weak D call TRBD2 (5 bases). Sequences were obtained from PBMCs. The TCR originated in a donor aged 10-35 years with latent tuberculosis or without tuberculosis infection. This CDR3 reads CASSGTRVGTDTQYF. CDR3 nucleotides: TGCGCCAGCAGCGGAACGCGGGTGGGCACAGATACGCAGTATTTT.